This T cell receptor beta chain came from a study of CD8 T cells in ankylosing spondylitis. For this clonotype: Its antigen is currently unknown.

In making TCR beta libraries, quantitative 5'-RACE with molecular barcodes was used. In TCRdb, the 5' RACE reads were re-called with MiXCR into one record per CDR3 protein. The table lists around 210,000 distinct CDR3 sequences, around 8% of them singletons. Whole-study results and caveats: Seven to nine highly homologous variants formed a TCR beta motif that appeared characteristic of ankylosing spondylitis blood. Enrichment of disease-linked clones was reportedly significant in matched ankylosing spondylitis synovial fluid.

The CDR3 contains 14 residues. V was clipped by 7 bases and J by 0 bases, with 12 bases between them. CDR1 and CDR2 from the germline V gene are ENHRY and SYGVKD. The chain joins TRBV10-3 to TRBJ1-2; D perhaps matches TRBD1 (5 bases). The clonotype originates from a female donor with ankylosing spondylitis or in good health (not recorded which). The sample consisted of blood, either unsorted or a sorted T cell fraction (not recorded which). CDR3 amino acids: CAIMSPGANYGYTF. CDR3 bases: TGTGCCATCATGTCTCCGGGGGCTAACTATGGCTACACCTTC.